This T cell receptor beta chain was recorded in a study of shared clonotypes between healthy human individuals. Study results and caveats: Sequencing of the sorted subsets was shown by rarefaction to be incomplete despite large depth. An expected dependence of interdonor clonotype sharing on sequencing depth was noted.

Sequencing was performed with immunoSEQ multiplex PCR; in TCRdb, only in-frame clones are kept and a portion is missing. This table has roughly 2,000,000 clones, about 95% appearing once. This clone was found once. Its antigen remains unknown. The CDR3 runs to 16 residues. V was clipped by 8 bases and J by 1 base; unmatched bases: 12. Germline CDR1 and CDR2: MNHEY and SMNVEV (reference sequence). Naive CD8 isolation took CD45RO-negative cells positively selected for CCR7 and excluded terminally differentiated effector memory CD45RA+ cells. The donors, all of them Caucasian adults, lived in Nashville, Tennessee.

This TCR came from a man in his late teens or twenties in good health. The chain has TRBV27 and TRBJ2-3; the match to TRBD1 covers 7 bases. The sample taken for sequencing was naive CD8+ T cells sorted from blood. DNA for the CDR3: TGTGCCAGCGGTTCTTTAATGGGGACAGGCACAGATACGCAGTATTTT. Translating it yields CASGSLMGTGTDTQYF.